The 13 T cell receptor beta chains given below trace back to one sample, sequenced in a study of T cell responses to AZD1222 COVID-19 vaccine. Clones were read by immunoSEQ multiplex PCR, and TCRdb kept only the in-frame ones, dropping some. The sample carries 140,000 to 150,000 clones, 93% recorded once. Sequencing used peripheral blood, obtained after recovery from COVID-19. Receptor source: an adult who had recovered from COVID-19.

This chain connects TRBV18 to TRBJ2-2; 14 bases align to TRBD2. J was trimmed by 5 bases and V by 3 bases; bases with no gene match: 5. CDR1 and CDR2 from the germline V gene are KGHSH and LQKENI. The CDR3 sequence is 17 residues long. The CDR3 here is CASSPAGLAGGTGELFF. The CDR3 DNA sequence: TGTGCCAGCTCACCCGCAGGACTAGCGGGAGGAACCGGGGAGCTGTTTTTT. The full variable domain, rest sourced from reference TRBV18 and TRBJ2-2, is NAGVMQNPRHLVRRRGQEARLRCSPMKGHSHVYWYRQLPEEGLKFMVYLQKENIIDESGMPKERFSAEFPKEGPSILRIQQVVRGDSAAYFCASSPAGLAGGTGELFFGEGSRLTVL.

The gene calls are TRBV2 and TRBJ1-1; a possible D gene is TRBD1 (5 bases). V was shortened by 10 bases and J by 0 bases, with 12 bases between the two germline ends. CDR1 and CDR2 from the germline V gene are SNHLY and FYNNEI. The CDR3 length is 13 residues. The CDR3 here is CATADTMNTEAFF. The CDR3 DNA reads TGTGCCACGGCGGACACGATGAACACTGAAGCTTTCTTT.

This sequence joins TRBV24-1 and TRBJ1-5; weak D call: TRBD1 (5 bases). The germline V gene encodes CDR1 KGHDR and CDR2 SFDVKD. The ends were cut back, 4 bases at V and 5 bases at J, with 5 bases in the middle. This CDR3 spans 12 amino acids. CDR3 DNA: TGTGCCACCAGTGACAGGGATCAGCCCCAGCATTTT. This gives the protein CATSDRDQPQHF.

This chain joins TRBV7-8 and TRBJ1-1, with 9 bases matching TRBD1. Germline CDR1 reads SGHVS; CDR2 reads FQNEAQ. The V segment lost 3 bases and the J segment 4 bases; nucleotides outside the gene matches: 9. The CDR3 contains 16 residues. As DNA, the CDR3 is TGTGCCAGCAGCTTTCACCACAGGGGGCCCACCACTGAAGCTTTCTTT. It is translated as CASSFHHRGPTTEAFF.

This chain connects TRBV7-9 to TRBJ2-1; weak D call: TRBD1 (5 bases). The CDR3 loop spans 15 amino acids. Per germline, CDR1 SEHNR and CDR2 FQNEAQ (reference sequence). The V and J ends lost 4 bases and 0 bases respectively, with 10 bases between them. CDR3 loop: CASSSRAISYNEQFF. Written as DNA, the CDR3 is TGTGCCAGCAGCTCCAGGGCGATCTCCTACAATGAGCAGTTCTTC.

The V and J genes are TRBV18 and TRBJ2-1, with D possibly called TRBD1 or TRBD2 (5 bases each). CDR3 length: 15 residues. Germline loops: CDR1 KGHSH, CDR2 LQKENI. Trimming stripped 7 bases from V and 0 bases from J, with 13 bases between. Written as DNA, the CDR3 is TGTGCCAGCTGGCAGGGTGGGAGCTCCTACAATGAGCAGTTCTTC. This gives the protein CASWQGGSSYNEQFF.

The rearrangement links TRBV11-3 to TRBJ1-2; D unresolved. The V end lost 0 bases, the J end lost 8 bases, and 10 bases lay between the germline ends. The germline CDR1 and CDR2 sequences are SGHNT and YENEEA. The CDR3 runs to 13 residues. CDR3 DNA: TGTGCCAGCAGCTTAGATGGGCAGGAAGGCTACACCTTC. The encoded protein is CASSLDGQEGYTF. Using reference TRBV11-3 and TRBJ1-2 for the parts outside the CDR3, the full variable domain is EAGVVQSPRYKIIEKKQPVAFWCNPISGHNTLYWYLQNLGQGPELLIRYENEEAVDDSQLPKDRFSAERLKGVDSTLKIQPAELGDSAVYLCASSLDGQEGYTFGSGTRLTVV.

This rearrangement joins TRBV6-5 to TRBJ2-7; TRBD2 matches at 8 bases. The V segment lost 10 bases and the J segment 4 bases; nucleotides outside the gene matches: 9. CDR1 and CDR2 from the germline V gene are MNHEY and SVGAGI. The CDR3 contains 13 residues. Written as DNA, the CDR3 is TGTGCCACCGGGGGGGGGTTTGGTTACGAGCAGTACTTC. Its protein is CATGGGFGYEQYF.

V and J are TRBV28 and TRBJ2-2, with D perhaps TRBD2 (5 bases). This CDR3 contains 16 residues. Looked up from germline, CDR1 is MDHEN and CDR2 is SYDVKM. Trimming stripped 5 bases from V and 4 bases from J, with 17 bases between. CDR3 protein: CASSSLGRRVTGELFF. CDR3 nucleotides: TGTGCCAGCAGTAGTCTGGGAAGGCGGGTCACCGGGGAGCTGTTTTTT. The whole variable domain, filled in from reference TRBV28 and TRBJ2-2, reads DVKVTQSSRYLVKRTGEKVFLECVQDMDHENMFWYRQDPGLGLRLIYFSYDVKMKEKGDIPEGYSVSREKKERFSLILESASTNQTSMYLCASSSLGRRVTGELFFGEGSRLTVL.

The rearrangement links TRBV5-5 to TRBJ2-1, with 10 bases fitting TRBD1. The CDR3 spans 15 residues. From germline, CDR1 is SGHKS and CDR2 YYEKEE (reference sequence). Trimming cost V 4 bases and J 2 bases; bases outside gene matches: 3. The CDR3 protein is CASSSGTGAYNEQFF. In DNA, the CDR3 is TGTGCCAGCAGCAGCGGGACAGGGGCCTACAATGAGCAGTTCTTC.

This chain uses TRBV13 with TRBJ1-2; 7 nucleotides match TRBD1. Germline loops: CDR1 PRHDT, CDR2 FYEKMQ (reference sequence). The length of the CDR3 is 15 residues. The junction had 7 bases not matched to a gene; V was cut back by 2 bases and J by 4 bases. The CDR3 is CASSLLSGTAYGYTF. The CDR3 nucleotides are TGTGCCAGCAGCTTACTATCCGGGACAGCCTATGGCTACACCTTC.

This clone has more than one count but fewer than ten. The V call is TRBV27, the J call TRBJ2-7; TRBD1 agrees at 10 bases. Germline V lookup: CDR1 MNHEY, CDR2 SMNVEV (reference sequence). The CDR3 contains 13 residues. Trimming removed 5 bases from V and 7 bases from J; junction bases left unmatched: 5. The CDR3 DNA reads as TGTGCCAGCAGTCCGGGGACAGGGGTTGAGCAGTACTTC. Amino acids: CASSPGTGVEQYF.

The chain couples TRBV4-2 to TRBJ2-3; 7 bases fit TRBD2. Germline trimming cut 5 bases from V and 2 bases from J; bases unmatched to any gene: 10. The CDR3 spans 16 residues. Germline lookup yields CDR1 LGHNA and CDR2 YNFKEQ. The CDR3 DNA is TGTGCCAGCAGCACCCGGACTAGACAAGTCACAGATACGCAGTATTTT. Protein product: CASSTRTRQVTDTQYF.